Below are 30 T cell receptor beta chains sequenced from a single sample in a study of patients and donors after allogeneic stem cell transplantation. TCRdb re-analysed the RT-PCR reads in MiXCR, keeping a single row per CDR3 protein. The sample holds more than 850,000 distinct CDR3 sequences, approximately 19% seen once. The sample was blood, either unsorted or a sorted T cell fraction (not recorded which). The receptors shown here come from a human donor who was either an allogeneic HSCT recipient or a stem cell or donor lymphocyte infusion donor (not recorded which). It is not recorded whose cells these are; they may come from a transplant donor.

The table lists this clonotype with a few counts. The rearrangement joins TRBV7-9 to TRBJ1-2; TRBD1 matches 8 bases. J was trimmed by 2 bases and V by 5 bases; bases with no gene match: 7. The germline gives CDR1 SEHNR, CDR2 FQNEAQ (reference sequence). CDR3 length: 15 residues. CDR3 DNA sequence: TGTGCCAGCAGCCCCCAGGGACAGGAAAACTATGGCTACACCTTC. Protein sequence: CASSPQGQENYGYTF.

This clonotype was detected a few times. The chain recombines TRBV6-1 with TRBJ2-1; 15 bases match TRBD2. The germline V gene encodes CDR1 MNHNS and CDR2 SASEGT. The V segment lost 4 bases and the J segment 5 bases; nucleotides outside the gene matches: 9. The CDR3 is made up of 18 amino acids. CDR3 loop: CASSGTSGRALEDNEQFF. For the CDR3, the DNA is TGTGCCAGCAGTGGGACTAGCGGGAGGGCCCTCGAAGACAATGAGCAGTTCTTC.

The chain has TRBV7-9 and TRBJ2-5; the match to TRBD1 covers 8 bases. The CDR3 is made up of 17 amino acids. V dropped 7 bases and J dropped 4; count of bases not matched to a gene: 17. Looked up from germline, CDR1 is SEHNR and CDR2 is FQNEAQ (reference sequence). CDR3 nucleotide sequence: TGTGCCAGCACCCCCTCCATGGACAGGGCTTTCGGAGAGACCCAGTACTTC. Its protein product is CASTPSMDRAFGETQYF.

The chain is built from TRBV20-1 and TRBJ1-2; no firm D call. CDR1 DFQATT and CDR2 SNEGSKA come from the germline V gene (reference sequence). V dropped 3 bases and J dropped 3 bases, with 17 bases sitting between them. CDR3 size: 15 residues. The CDR3 region has the DNA TGCAGTGCTAGGATCCCTTCACGGACTTACTATGGCTACACCTTC. Residues: CSARIPSRTYYGYTF.

This clonotype was seen ten or more times. As DNA, the CDR3 is TGCGCCAGCAGCTTGGATGCCGGGGGCGCAAATGAGCAGTTCTTC. It translates to CASSLDAGGANEQFF. The gene calls are TRBV5-1 and TRBJ2-1, with D perhaps being TRBD1 or TRBD2 (6 bases each). Germline CDR1 and CDR2: SGHRS and YFSETQ. Trimming pared 0 bases from V and 7 bases from J, leaving 14 bases between. The CDR3 consists of 15 residues.

This clonotype occurred many times. The V call is TRBV20-1, the J call TRBJ1-2, with D possibly being TRBD1 (5 bases). The CDR3 is 13 residues long. Germline V gene lookup returns CDR1 DFQATT and CDR2 SNEGSKA (reference sequence). V dropped 7 bases and J dropped 2 bases, with 14 bases sitting between them. The DNA for the CDR3 is TGCAGTGTTCAGCAGGGAACCAACTATGGCTACACCTTC. It translates to CSVQQGTNYGYTF.

The V call is TRBV6-5, the J call TRBJ1-1, with D hard to call. CDR1 is MNHEY, CDR2 SVGAGI, per germline. The CDR3 is 14 amino acids. Between the trimmed V and J ends, which lost 1 base and 6 bases, there was a span of 12 bases. CDR3 in amino acids: CASSYFGPRAEAFF. The CDR3 DNA follows: TGTGCCAGCAGTTACTTTGGGCCTAGGGCTGAAGCTTTCTTT.

This clonotype was detected a few times. This CDR3 is CSFSEGMNTEAFF. DNA for the CDR3: TGCAGCTTTTCGGAAGGGATGAACACTGAAGCTTTCTTT. This rearrangement joins TRBV29-1 to TRBJ1-1; no definite D call. CDR1 is SQVTM and CDR2 is ANQGSEA in the germline V gene. The germline V and J ends were trimmed by 8 bases and 0 bases, with 13 bases remaining between them. The CDR3 consists of 13 residues.

The rearrangement links TRBV4-1 to TRBJ2-3, with 8 bases matching TRBD2. Unmatched junction bases numbered 12, after V lost 2 bases and J lost 5 bases. Per the germline V gene, CDR1 is MGHRA and CDR2 is YSYEKL. The CDR3 contains 17 residues. This chain's CDR3 is CASSQTRGGGPKDTQYF. For the CDR3, the DNA is TGCGCCAGCAGCCAAACCCGGGGGGGAGGGCCGAAAGATACGCAGTATTTT.

This clonotype was counted a few times. This chain links TRBV10-3 with TRBJ1-6; possible D gene TRBD1, 6 bases. Trimming pared 6 bases from V and 8 bases from J, leaving 14 bases between. The CDR3 has 14 amino acids. CDR1 is ENHRY and CDR2 is SYGVKD in the germline V gene. The CDR3 loop is CAIRSTGIDSPLHF. As DNA, the CDR3 is TGTGCCATCAGAAGCACAGGGATAGATTCACCCCTCCACTTT.

This clonotype came up many times. The chain joins TRBV20-1 to TRBJ2-7; no clear D gene. This CDR3 is 14 amino acids long. The V gene's germline CDR1 is DFQATT and CDR2 SNEGSKA (reference sequence). The V end was cut by 1 base, the J end by 1 base, with 11 bases between. CDR3 sequence: CSARVSGGSYEQYF. The CDR3 nucleotides read TGCAGTGCTAGAGTATCTGGCGGTTCCTACGAGCAGTACTTC.

The chain has TRBV5-1 and TRBJ2-1; the match to TRBD2 covers 8 bases. The CDR3 length is 17 residues. V was pared by 6 bases and J by 0 bases, with 11 bases of the junction left unmatched. Germline-derived CDR1 and CDR2 are SGHRS and YFSETQ. CDR3 nucleotides: TGCGCCAGCACAGGACTAGCCTTCCCAAGCTCCTACAATGAGCAGTTCTTC. This codes for CASTGLAFPSSYNEQFF. Full variable domain (remainder filled in from reference TRBV5-1 and TRBJ2-1): KAGVTQTPRYLIKTRGQQVTLSCSPISGHRSVSWYQQTPGQGLQFLFEYFSETQRNKGNFPGRFSGRQFSNSRSEMNVSTLELGDSALYLCASTGLAFPSSYNEQFFGPGTRLTVL.

The gene calls are TRBV7-9 and TRBJ2-5, with 7 bases matching TRBD2. Germline assignment: CDR1 SEHNR and CDR2 FQNEAQ (reference sequence). The CDR3 is 16 residues long. V trimming: 5 bases; J trimming: 2 bases; junction bases outside the gene matches: 11. As DNA, the CDR3 is TGTGCCAGCAGCCCGCCTGGCGGGGGTTTTCAAGAGACCCAGTACTTC. It specifies CASSPPGGGFQETQYF.

This clonotype was counted between two and nine times. This chain uses TRBV10-3 with TRBJ2-2, with D maybe TRBD1 (6 bases). With 6 bases removed from V and 0 bases from J, the gap between germline ends came to 17 bases. Germline loops: CDR1 ENHRY, CDR2 SYGVKD. The CDR3 loop spans 17 amino acids. This chain's CDR3 is CAISYKIQGPNTGELFF. CDR3 bases: TGTGCCATCAGCTATAAAATACAGGGCCCGAACACCGGGGAGCTGTTTTTT.

This sequence joins TRBV7-9 and TRBJ2-7; D perhaps matches TRBD1 (5 bases). Trimming removed 5 bases from V and 9 bases from J, with 17 bases in between. Per the germline V gene, CDR1 is SEHNR and CDR2 is FQNEAQ (reference sequence). This CDR3 is built from 13 residues. Written as DNA, the CDR3 is TGTGCCAGCAGCCCCGGACAAGACCTTGGGCAGTACTTC. This translates into CASSPGQDLGQYF.

This clonotype has a handful of counts. The J gene is TRBJ2-7, the V gene TRBV9; 8 nucleotides align to TRBD2. The germline V gene has CDR1 SGDLS and CDR2 YYNGEE. The CDR3 loop spans 16 amino acids. J was trimmed by 3 bases and V by 0 bases; bases with no gene match: 8. Here the CDR3 reads CASSVDAGGKFYEQYF. The CDR3 DNA reads TGTGCCAGCAGCGTAGATGCGGGGGGCAAATTCTACGAGCAGTACTTC.

V and J are TRBV19 and TRBJ2-1; perhaps TRBD2 as D (7 bases). The ends were cut back, 3 bases at V and 6 bases at J, with 15 bases in the middle. The germline V gene has CDR1 LNHDA and CDR2 SQIVND (reference sequence). CDR3 size: 15 residues. CDR3: CASSIGGAVFNEQFF. The CDR3 DNA reads as TGTGCCAGTAGTATTGGGGGGGCCGTATTCAATGAGCAGTTCTTC.

This clonotype was counted between two and nine times. At one boundary the junction diverges from the germline segment, which might be a read error. The chain couples TRBV7-9 to TRBJ1-3; D uncertain. This CDR3 has 12 amino acids. Germline CDR1 reads SEHNR; CDR2 reads FQNEAQ (reference sequence). In DNA form, the CDR3 reads TGTGCCAGCAGCTTAGGGCGAGACTTCGTCATCTTT. Translation gives CASSLGRDFVIF. Complete variable domain (other parts from reference TRBV7-9 and TRBJ1-3): DTGVSQNPRHKITKRGQNVTFRCDPISEHNRLYWYRQTLGQGPEFLTYFQNEAQLEKSRLLSDRFSAERPKGSFSTLEIQRTEQGDSAMYLCASSLGRDFVIFGEGSWLTVV.

V is TRBV11-2 and J is TRBJ2-1, with 12 bases lining up with TRBD2. The trim removed 5 bases at V and 2 bases at J, leaving 13 bases unmatched. The germline V gene encodes CDR1 SGHAT and CDR2 FQNNGV. The CDR3 contains 19 residues. The chain's CDR3 is CASSPLELAGGRTYNEQFF. As DNA, the CDR3 is TGTGCCAGCAGCCCCCTGGAACTAGCGGGGGGTAGGACCTACAATGAGCAGTTCTTC.

This clonotype was detected a few times. The chain couples TRBV29-1 to TRBJ2-3; the D gene is possibly TRBD2 (5 bases). Germline V gene data show CDR1 as SQVTM and CDR2 as ANQGSEA. Trimming shortened V by 4 bases and J by 3 bases, and 17 bases separated the two germline ends. There are 15 residues in the CDR3. CDR3 bases: TGCAGCGTTGTGAGGGAGTCGGTAAGGACAGATACGCAGTATTTT. Translating it yields CSVVRESVRTDTQYF.

This clonotype was seen a few times. J is TRBJ1-1 and V is TRBV9, with no clear D. From germline, CDR1 is SGDLS and CDR2 YYNGEE. The CDR3 consists of 14 residues. Trimming shortened V by 6 bases and J by 0 bases, and 12 bases separated the two germline ends. DNA for the CDR3: TGTGCCAGCACAAATGGTGGTCTGAACACTGAAGCTTTCTTT. Protein: CASTNGGLNTEAFF.

This clonotype was counted only a few times. The genes are TRBV5-1 and TRBJ1-1; TRBD1 is a possible D gene (6 bases). Trimming removed 4 bases at V and 12 bases at J, with 22 bases between. The CDR3 loop spans 14 amino acids. Germline V lookup: CDR1 SGHRS, CDR2 YFSETQ. The CDR3 protein is CASSPIEQGQGTFF. CDR3 nucleotides: TGCGCCAGCAGCCCTATTGAGCAGGGGCAAGGGACTTTCTTT. Using reference TRBV5-1 and TRBJ1-1 for the parts outside the CDR3, the full variable domain is KAGVTQTPRYLIKTRGQQVTLSCSPISGHRSVSWYQQTPGQGLQFLFEYFSETQRNKGNFPGRFSGRQFSNSRSEMNVSTLELGDSALYLCASSPIEQGQGTFFGQGTRLTVV.

This clonotype was seen a few times. The chain carries TRBV3-1 and TRBJ2-7, with D hard to call. This CDR3 spans 17 amino acids. Per germline, CDR1 LGHDT and CDR2 YNNKEL (reference sequence). V was shortened by 1 base and J by 0 bases, with 16 bases between the two germline ends. Written as DNA, the CDR3 is TGTGCCAGCAGCCAAGCGTTTAGCAGCGCCAACTCCTACGAGCAGTACTTC. Protein sequence: CASSQAFSSANSYEQYF.

This clonotype was counted at least ten times. The chain recombines TRBV12-3 or TRBV12-4 with TRBJ2-1, with 14 bases identical to TRBD2. The ends lost 6 bases at V and 7 bases at J; junction bases unmatched: 5. The CDR3 is made up of 15 amino acids. CDR3 protein: CASSTGLAGVNEQFF. The CDR3 nucleotides read TGTGCCAGCAGCACGGGACTAGCGGGAGTGAATGAGCAGTTCTTC.

The chain is built from TRBV7-8 and TRBJ1-2; the match to TRBD1 covers 8 bases. The V gene's germline CDR1 is SGHVS and CDR2 FQNEAQ. Trimming at V came to 4 bases and at J to 9 bases, leaving 4 bases not matched to a gene. The CDR3 loop spans 12 amino acids. The CDR3 DNA is TGTGCCAGCAGCTCGAGACAGGGGAGCTACACCTTC. Translated, it gives CASSSRQGSYTF.

This clonotype was seen more than once but under ten times. The V and J genes are TRBV29-1 and TRBJ2-1; 7 positions match TRBD1. This CDR3 spans 11 amino acids. V shed 7 bases and J 10 bases; nucleotides not matched to a gene: 7. Germline CDR1 and CDR2: SQVTM and ANQGSEA. CDR3 amino acids: CSADRVREQFF. The CDR3 nucleotides are TGCAGCGCTGACAGGGTTAGAGAGCAGTTCTTC.

The chain couples TRBV3-1 to TRBJ2-2; unclear D gene. The germline gives CDR1 LGHDT, CDR2 YNNKEL (reference sequence). This CDR3 is 18 amino acids long. V shed 3 bases and J shed 1 base, with 18 bases lying between them. The CDR3 is CASSHGGWVLLNTGELFF. CDR3 nucleotides: TGTGCCAGCAGCCACGGTGGTTGGGTATTACTGAACACCGGGGAGCTGTTTTTT.

This clonotype was seen more than once but under ten times. The chain uses TRBV4-1 and TRBJ1-1, with a possible D match to TRBD1 (6 bases). The V end lost 4 bases, the J end lost 2 bases, and 14 bases lay between the germline ends. The germline gives CDR1 MGHRA, CDR2 YSYEKL. The CDR3 is 15 amino acids. The CDR3 here is CASSPGKGVNTEAFF. The CDR3 DNA reads as TGCGCCAGCAGCCCTGGCAAGGGGGTCAACACTGAAGCTTTCTTT.

This clonotype was observed a handful of times. The chain is built from TRBV9 and TRBJ1-4; D call uncertain. The CDR3 totals 12 residues. Germline values: CDR1 SGDLS, CDR2 YYNGEE. The ends were cut back, 3 bases at V and 8 bases at J, with 8 bases in the middle. This CDR3 is CASSGPQEKLFF. CDR3 in DNA: TGTGCCAGCAGCGGACCCCAAGAAAAACTGTTTTTT.

The CDR3 DNA reads TGCAGCGTTGAAGATTTGAGGGGGAGCGAGGATGAGCAGTTCTTC. Translated, it gives CSVEDLRGSEDEQFF. The gene calls are TRBV29-1 and TRBJ2-1; a weak D match, TRBD1 (6 bases). This CDR3 has 15 residues. Germline CDR1 and CDR2: SQVTM and ANQGSEA. V lost 0 bases, J lost 8 bases, and 17 bases lay in between.